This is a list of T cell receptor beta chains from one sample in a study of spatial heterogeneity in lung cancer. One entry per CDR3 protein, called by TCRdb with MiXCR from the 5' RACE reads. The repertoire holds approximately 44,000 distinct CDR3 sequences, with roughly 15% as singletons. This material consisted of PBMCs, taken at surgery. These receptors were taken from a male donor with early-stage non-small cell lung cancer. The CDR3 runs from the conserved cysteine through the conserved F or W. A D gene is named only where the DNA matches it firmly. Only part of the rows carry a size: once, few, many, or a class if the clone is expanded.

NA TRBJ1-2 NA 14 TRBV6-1 CASSTSGSFYGYTF TGTGCCAGCAGTACCTCAGGGAGCTTCTATGGCTACACCTTC
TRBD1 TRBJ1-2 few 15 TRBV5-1 CASSLGDRASQGYTF TGCGCCAGCAGCTTGGGGGACAGGGCGTCTCAAGGCTACACCTTC
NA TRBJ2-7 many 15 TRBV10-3 CAISGGDSGSYEQYF TGTGCCATCAGTGGCGGGGATAGCGGTTCCTACGAGCAGTACTTC
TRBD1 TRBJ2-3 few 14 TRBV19 CASSEGAFTDTQYF TGTGCCAGTAGTGAGGGGGCTTTCACAGATACGCAGTATTTT
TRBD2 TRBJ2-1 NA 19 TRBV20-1 CSARDPRLAGGFSYNEQFF TGCAGTGCTAGAGATCCTCGGCTAGCGGGGGGTTTCTCCTACAATGAGCAGTTCTTC
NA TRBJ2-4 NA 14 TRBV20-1 CSAREWGPKNIQYF TGCAGTGCTAGAGAGTGGGGACCCAAAAACATTCAGTACTTC
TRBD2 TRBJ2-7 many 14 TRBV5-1 CASSLTSGSYEQYF TGCGCCAGCAGCTTGACTAGCGGGAGTTACGAGCAGTACTTC
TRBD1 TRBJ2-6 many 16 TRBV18 CASSRTGVSGANVLTF TGTGCCAGCTCTCGGACAGGTGTTTCTGGGGCCAACGTCCTGACTTTC
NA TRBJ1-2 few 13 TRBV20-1 CSARNGANYGYTF TGCAGTGCTAGAAACGGTGCTAACTATGGCTACACCTTC
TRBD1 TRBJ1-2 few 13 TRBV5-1 CASSLDRGNGYTF TGCGCCAGCAGCTTGGACAGGGGGAACGGCTACACCTTC
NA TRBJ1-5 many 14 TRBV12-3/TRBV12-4 CASSLGVGNQPQHF TGTGCCAGCAGTTTAGGAGTGGGCAATCAGCCCCAGCATTTT
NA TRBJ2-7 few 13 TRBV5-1 CASTGRLTDEQYF TGCGCCAGCACGGGGCGTCTCACGGACGAGCAGTACTTC
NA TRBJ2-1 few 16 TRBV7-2 CASSLGPESSYNEQFF TGTGCCAGCAGCTTAGGTCCAGAGAGCTCCTACAATGAGCAGTTCTTC
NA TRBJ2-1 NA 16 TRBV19 CASSIAEGVLYNEQFF TGTGCCAGTAGTATAGCCGAGGGAGTACTCTACAATGAGCAGTTCTTC
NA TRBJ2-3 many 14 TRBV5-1 CASSSSVSTDTQYF TGCGCCAGCAGCTCTTCGGTAAGCACAGATACGCAGTATTTT
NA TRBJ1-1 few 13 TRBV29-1 CSVGSRVNTEAFF TGCAGCGTTGGTAGCAGGGTGAACACTGAAGCTTTCTTT
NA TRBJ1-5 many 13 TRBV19 CASRQGLNQPQHF TGTGCCAGTAGGCAGGGCCTGAATCAGCCCCAGCATTTT
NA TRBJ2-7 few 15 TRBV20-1 CSARPSQRGTYEQYF TGCAGTGCTAGGCCCTCGCAGAGGGGAACCTACGAGCAGTACTTC
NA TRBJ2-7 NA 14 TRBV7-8 CASSSNRASGVQYF TGTGCCAGCAGTTCTAACAGGGCTTCGGGGGTGCAGTACTTC